These 23 T cell receptor beta chains originate from one sample sequenced in a study of cytomegalovirus exposure and HLA in healthy donors. This table comes from immunoSEQ multiplex PCR, and its TCRdb copy is limited to in-frame clones, with some not included. The sample lists approximately 56,000 clones; approximately 90% were seen once. The sample was PBMCs. Receptor source: a young man in good health and CMV-seronegative.

The chain joins TRBV4-3 to TRBJ1-1, with D possibly being TRBD1 (5 bases). The germline V gene encodes CDR1 LGHNA and CDR2 YSLEER. This CDR3 spans 13 amino acids. Trimming pared 0 bases from V and 8 bases from J, leaving 10 bases between. CDR3 coding DNA: TGCGCCAGCAGCCAAGATCAGGGACTAGAAGCTTTCTTT. Protein product: CASSQDQGLEAFF.

The rearrangement joins TRBV7-2 to TRBJ2-7; D is possibly TRBD1 (6 bases). Per germline, CDR1 SGHTA and CDR2 FQGNSA. The V end was cut by 2 bases, the J end by 2 bases, with 10 bases between. CDR3 length equals 14 residues. DNA of the CDR3: TGTGCCAGCAGCTTAACAGGGAGCACCTACGAGCAGTACTTC. This codes for CASSLTGSTYEQYF.

The chain employs TRBV7-2 and TRBJ2-7, with D uncertain. The V gene's germline CDR1 is SGHTA and CDR2 FQGNSA. The length of the CDR3 is 13 residues. With 5 bases removed from V and 0 bases from J, the gap between germline ends came to 8 bases. The CDR3 bases are TGTGCCAGCAGCGCACGGAGCTCCTACGAGCAGTACTTC. It specifies CASSARSSYEQYF.

This chain connects TRBV28 to TRBJ1-1, with D possibly being TRBD1 (5 bases). V lost 4 bases and J lost 5, with 17 bases in between. Germline CDR1 and CDR2: MDHEN and SYDVKM. The CDR3 is 15 residues long. This chain's CDR3 is CASSSPTQGDTEAFF. Here the CDR3 DNA reads TGTGCCAGCAGTTCTCCGACTCAGGGTGATACTGAAGCTTTCTTT.

The V and J genes are TRBV6-5 and TRBJ2-2; D may be TRBD1 (6 bases). The germline CDR1 and CDR2 sequences are MNHEY and SVGAGI. The CDR3 spans 13 residues. Trimming took off 5 bases at V and 8 bases at J, with 12 bases between the two ends. CDR3 sequence reads: CASSGTTGGELFF. CDR3 in DNA: TGTGCCAGCAGTGGGACCACAGGGGGGGAGCTGTTTTTT.

V gene TRBV5-6 combines with J gene TRBJ2-2; D gene unclear. Germline-derived CDR1 and CDR2 are SGHDT and YYEEEE. The V end lost 1 base, the J end lost 7 bases, and 8 bases lay between the germline ends. CDR3 size: 13 residues. Here the CDR3 reads CASSLSSYGELFF. The DNA of the CDR3 is TGTGCCAGCAGCTTGTCTAGTTACGGGGAGCTGTTTTTT.

This clone was seen a single time. The chain has TRBV6-6 and TRBJ1-1, with 8 nucleotides matching TRBD1. The CDR3 has 14 amino acids. Germline values: CDR1 MNHNY, CDR2 SVGAGI (reference sequence). With 4 bases clipped from V and 5 bases from J, the junction kept 6 bases outside the gene matches. The chain's CDR3 is CASSSSRGQTEAFF. DNA of the CDR3: TGTGCCAGCAGTTCCTCCAGGGGGCAGACTGAAGCTTTCTTT.

The CDR3 loop is CASSPLSGQSSYEQYF. DNA for the CDR3: TGTGCCAGCTCACCTCTGTCGGGACAGAGCTCCTACGAGCAGTACTTC. The chain has TRBV18 and TRBJ2-7; 7 bases match TRBD1. The CDR3 sequence is 16 residues long. V was pared by 3 bases and J by 0 bases, with 8 bases of the junction left unmatched. Germline-derived CDR1 and CDR2 are KGHSH and LQKENI. Drawing the rest from reference TRBV18 and TRBJ2-7, the complete variable domain is NAGVMQNPRHLVRRRGQEARLRCSPMKGHSHVYWYRQLPEEGLKFMVYLQKENIIDESGMPKERFSAEFPKEGPSILRIQQVVRGDSAAYFCASSPLSGQSSYEQYFGPGTRLTVT.

V usage is TRBV11-2 and J usage is TRBJ2-3; a possible D gene is TRBD1 (8 bases). This CDR3 has 15 amino acids. CDR1 and CDR2 (germline): SGHAT, FQNNGV. Trimming pared 5 bases from V and 3 bases from J, leaving 15 bases between. The CDR3 here is CASSLGQGGTDTQYF. For the CDR3, the DNA is TGTGCCAGCAGCCTTGGACAGGGAGGGACAGATACGCAGTATTTT.

The J gene is TRBJ1-1, the V gene TRBV6-4; D might be TRBD1 (5 bases). Germline CDR1 is MRHNA and CDR2 is SNTAGT. Deletions cut 5 bases from V and 3 bases from J, with 13 bases between. The CDR3 runs to 14 residues. CDR3 region: CASSPEGGDTEAFF. The CDR3 region has the DNA TGTGCCAGCAGTCCGGAGGGAGGGGACACTGAAGCTTTCTTT.

The chain couples TRBV4-3 to TRBJ2-7, with TRBD1 matching over 10 bases. The length of the CDR3 is 16 residues. The ends lost 0 bases at V and 4 bases at J; junction bases unmatched: 6. Germline CDR1 and CDR2: LGHNA and YSLEER. The CDR3 spells CASSQDPPGQGYEQYF. The CDR3 nucleotides are TGCGCCAGCAGCCAAGATCCGCCGGGACAGGGGTACGAGCAGTACTTC.

The V and J genes are TRBV28 and TRBJ2-2; TRBD1 is a possible D gene (6 bases). V dropped 6 bases and J dropped 2 bases, with 10 bases sitting between them. The CDR3 extends over 14 amino acids. Germline CDR1 MDHEN, CDR2 SYDVKM. CDR3 sequence reads: CASRGALNTGELFF. The CDR3 nucleotides are TGTGCCAGCAGGGGGGCCTTAAACACCGGGGAGCTGTTTTTT. Using reference TRBV28 and TRBJ2-2 for the parts outside the CDR3, the full variable domain is DVKVTQSSRYLVKRTGEKVFLECVQDMDHENMFWYRQDPGLGLRLIYFSYDVKMKEKGDIPEGYSVSREKKERFSLILESASTNQTSMYLCASRGALNTGELFFGEGSRLTVL.

The V and J genes are TRBV7-8 and TRBJ2-2; 7 bases line up with TRBD1. The CDR3 runs 16 residues. V gave up 5 bases and J gave up 0 bases; unmatched junction bases: 6. Germline lookup yields CDR1 SGHVS and CDR2 FQNEAQ. CDR3 in amino acids: CASSPAGTANTGELFF. The CDR3 region has the DNA TGTGCCAGCAGCCCCGCCGGGACAGCGAACACCGGGGAGCTGTTTTTT.

J is TRBJ1-5 and V is TRBV18; 7 nucleotides match TRBD1. CDR3 length: 15 amino acids. Trimming took 6 bases from V and 5 from J; bases not matched to a gene: 10. The germline gives CDR1 KGHSH, CDR2 LQKENI. The CDR3 sequence is CASSPRTGSDQPQHF. CDR3 bases: TGTGCCAGCTCGCCTAGGACAGGCTCCGATCAGCCCCAGCATTTT.

The J gene is TRBJ2-7, the V gene TRBV27; 11 bases are a match to TRBD1. CDR3 length: 14 amino acids. CDR1 is MNHEY, CDR2 SMNVEV, per germline (reference sequence). Trimming removed 5 bases from V and 4 bases from J; junction bases left unmatched: 4. As DNA, the CDR3 is TGTGCCAGCAGTCTAGGACAGGGGGCTTACGAGCAGTACTTC. Protein: CASSLGQGAYEQYF.

The chain recombines TRBV28 with TRBJ2-1; 7 positions match TRBD1. Unmatched junction bases numbered 11, after V lost 6 bases and J lost 3 bases. The CDR3 sequence is 16 residues long. Germline values: CDR1 MDHEN, CDR2 SYDVKM. CDR3 amino acids: CASSSDRAYVYNEQFF. In DNA form, the CDR3 reads TGTGCCAGCAGCTCAGACAGGGCTTATGTCTACAATGAGCAGTTCTTC. Complete variable domain (other parts from reference TRBV28 and TRBJ2-1): DVKVTQSSRYLVKRTGEKVFLECVQDMDHENMFWYRQDPGLGLRLIYFSYDVKMKEKGDIPEGYSVSREKKERFSLILESASTNQTSMYLCASSSDRAYVYNEQFFGPGTRLTVL.

The rearrangement joins TRBV2 to TRBJ2-1, with TRBD1 matching over 9 bases. The CDR3 extends over 14 amino acids. V lost 10 bases, J lost 3 bases, and 7 bases stayed unmatched. Per germline, CDR1 SNHLY and CDR2 FYNNEI. The CDR3 sequence: CAKPGQGGYNEQFF. In DNA form, the CDR3 reads TGTGCCAAACCGGGACAGGGCGGCTACAATGAGCAGTTCTTC.

The table lists this clone with a count of one. V gene TRBV5-6 combines with J gene TRBJ1-5; possible D gene TRBD1, 5 bases. The germline V and J ends were trimmed by 0 bases and 1 base, with 11 bases remaining between them. The CDR3 sequence is 16 residues long. Per germline, CDR1 SGHDT and CDR2 YYEEEE. The CDR3 protein is CASSLDRGRSNQPQHF. The CDR3 nucleotides are TGTGCCAGCAGCTTGGATAGGGGCAGAAGCAATCAGCCCCAGCATTTT.

This sequence joins TRBV27 and TRBJ1-5; D unresolved. Trimming left V 5 bases short and J 4 bases short, with 15 bases between. The germline V gene has CDR1 MNHEY and CDR2 SMNVEV (reference sequence). This CDR3 comprises 15 residues. This CDR3 reads CASSEVGAENQPQHF. DNA of the CDR3: TGTGCCAGCAGTGAGGTCGGAGCGGAGAATCAGCCCCAGCATTTT.

The rearrangement joins TRBV11-1 to TRBJ1-1, with D maybe TRBD1 (5 bases). V lost 7 bases to trimming and J lost 2 bases, with 20 bases between them. Germline loops: CDR1 SGHAT, CDR2 FQDESV (reference sequence). The CDR3 runs to 16 residues. The CDR3 nucleotides are TGTGCCAGCAACAACCCCCGGGGGGGGTTTAACACTGAAGCTTTCTTT. Amino acids: CASNNPRGGFNTEAFF.

The sample holds a few counts of this clone. This chain uses TRBV2 with TRBJ2-1; 8 positions match TRBD1. The CDR3 contains 15 residues. The V gene's germline CDR1 is SNHLY and CDR2 FYNNEI. Unmatched junction bases numbered 11, after V lost 5 bases and J lost 8 bases. This CDR3 is CASSRPQGVDDEQFF. The CDR3 DNA sequence: TGTGCCAGCAGTAGGCCACAGGGGGTAGACGATGAGCAGTTCTTC.

This chain uses TRBV15 with TRBJ2-7, with TRBD2 matching 12 bases. The CDR3 length is 18 residues. J was trimmed by 1 base and V by 0 bases; bases with no gene match: 7. Germline CDR1 and CDR2: LNHNV and YYDKDF (reference sequence). CDR3 in amino acids: CATSRDFQTSGGSYEQYF. The CDR3 DNA reads TGTGCCACCAGCAGAGATTTTCAGACTAGCGGGGGATCCTACGAGCAGTACTTC.

V usage is TRBV4-3 and J usage is TRBJ2-7; 8 bases are a match to TRBD2. The V and J ends lost 8 bases and 6 bases, in that order; junction bases with no gene match: 15. The CDR3 extends over 15 amino acids. The V gene's germline CDR1 is LGHNA and CDR2 YSLEER. CDR3 sequence reads: CASRRVAGPHAEQYF. The CDR3 DNA follows: TGCGCCAGCCGAAGGGTAGCGGGACCCCACGCCGAGCAGTACTTC.